The subject of this entry is one T cell receptor (beta chain). Its antigen is currently unknown. The sequenced template was cDNA made from the entire isolated RNA. Approximately 4 million reads on average were seen across naive, central memory and regulatory T cell samples. The assay was immunoSEQ multiplex PCR, and TCRdb's table has in-frame clones only and misses some. The top ten hold approximately 0.6% of the sample, which has a few hundred thousand clones, over 8.5% seen once. This sample was taken from a study of beta chain features in type 1 diabetes. A CD45RO/CCR7/CD25/CD127/CD95/CD27 panel sorted naive, central memory, regulatory and stem cell-like memory CD4+ cells. Findings and caveats of the study: All four CD4+ subsets of Type 1 diabetes patients contained TCRB CDR3s that were moderately but significantly shorter.

The TCR comes from a young man with type 1 diabetes. The sample consisted of central memory CD4+ T cells from blood.

The chain's CDR3 is CASSLAGGSGGTEAFF. CDR3 coding DNA: TGCGCCAGCAGCTTGGCTGGGGGCAGCGGGGGCACTGAAGCTTTCTTT. The chain couples TRBV5-1 to TRBJ1-1, with D possibly matching TRBD1 (6 bases). This CDR3 has 16 amino acids. V was cut by 0 bases and J by 4 bases, with 16 bases left in between. Germline lookup yields CDR1 SGHRS and CDR2 YFSETQ.